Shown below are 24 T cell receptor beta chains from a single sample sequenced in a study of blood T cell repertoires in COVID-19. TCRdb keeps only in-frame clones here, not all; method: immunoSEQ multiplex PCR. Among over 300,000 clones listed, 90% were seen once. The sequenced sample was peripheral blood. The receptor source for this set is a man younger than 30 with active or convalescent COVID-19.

As DNA, the CDR3 is TGTGCCAGCAGGGCGGGACTAGGAAACAATGAGCAGTTCTTC. It is translated as CASRAGLGNNEQFF. The genes are TRBV2 and TRBJ2-1, with 8 bases identical to TRBD2. V trimming: 6 bases; J trimming: 5 bases; junction bases outside the gene matches: 6. The CDR3 is 14 residues long. Germline assignment: CDR1 SNHLY and CDR2 FYNNEI.

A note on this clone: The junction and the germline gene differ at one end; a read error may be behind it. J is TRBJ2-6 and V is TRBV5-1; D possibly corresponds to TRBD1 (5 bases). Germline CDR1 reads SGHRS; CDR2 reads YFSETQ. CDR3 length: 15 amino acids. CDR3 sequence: CASSLEVSGANVLTF. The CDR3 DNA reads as TGCGCCAGCAGCTTGGAGGTCTCTGGGGCCAACGTGCTGACTTTC.

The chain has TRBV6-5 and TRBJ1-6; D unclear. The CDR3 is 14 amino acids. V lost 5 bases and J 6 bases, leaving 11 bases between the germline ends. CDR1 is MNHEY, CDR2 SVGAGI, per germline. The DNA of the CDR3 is TGTGCCAGCAGTCCACTCGGTGTTAATTCACCCCTCCACTTT. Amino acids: CASSPLGVNSPLHF.

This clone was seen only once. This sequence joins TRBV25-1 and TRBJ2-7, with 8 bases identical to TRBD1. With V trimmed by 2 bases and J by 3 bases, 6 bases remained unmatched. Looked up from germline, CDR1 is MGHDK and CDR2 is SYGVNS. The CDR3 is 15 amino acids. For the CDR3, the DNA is TGTGCCAGCAGTGAACTAAGTACAGGGGGCTACGAGCAGTACTTC. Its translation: CASSELSTGGYEQYF.

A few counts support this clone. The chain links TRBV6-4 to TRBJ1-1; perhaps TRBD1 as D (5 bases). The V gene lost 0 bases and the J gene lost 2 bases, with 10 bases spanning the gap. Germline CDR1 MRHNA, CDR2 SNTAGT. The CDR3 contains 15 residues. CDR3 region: CASSDSGGGNTEAFF. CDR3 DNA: TGTGCCAGCAGTGACTCGGGGGGGGGTAACACTGAAGCTTTCTTT.

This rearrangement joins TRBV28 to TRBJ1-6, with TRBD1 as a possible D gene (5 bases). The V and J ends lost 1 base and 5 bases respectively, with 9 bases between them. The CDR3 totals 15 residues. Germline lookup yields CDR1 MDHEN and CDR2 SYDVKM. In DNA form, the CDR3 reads TGTGCCAGCAGTTTATTAGCAGGGAATAATTCACCCCTCCACTTT. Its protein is CASSLLAGNNSPLHF.

For the CDR3, the DNA is TGTGCCAGCAGCGTAGGACTAGCGGGGGCCAACACAGATACGCAGTATTTT. It encodes CASSVGLAGANTDTQYF. The V and J genes are TRBV9 and TRBJ2-3, with 12 bases matching TRBD2. V gave up 0 bases and J gave up 2 bases; unmatched junction bases: 4. CDR3 length: 17 amino acids. CDR1 SGDLS and CDR2 YYNGEE come from the germline V gene. The entire variable domain, with the rest obtained from reference TRBV9 and TRBJ2-3, is as follows: DSGVTQTPKHLITATGQRVTLRCSPRSGDLSVYWYQQSLDQGLQFLIQYYNGEERAKGNILERFSAQQFPDLHSELNLSSLELGDSALYFCASSVGLAGANTDTQYFGPGTRLTVL.

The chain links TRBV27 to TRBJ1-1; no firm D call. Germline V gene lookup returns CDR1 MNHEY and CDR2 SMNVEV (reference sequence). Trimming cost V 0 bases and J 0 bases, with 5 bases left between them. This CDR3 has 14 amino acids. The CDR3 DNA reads TGTGCCAGCAGTTTATCCCGGTTGAACACTGAAGCTTTCTTT. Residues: CASSLSRLNTEAFF.

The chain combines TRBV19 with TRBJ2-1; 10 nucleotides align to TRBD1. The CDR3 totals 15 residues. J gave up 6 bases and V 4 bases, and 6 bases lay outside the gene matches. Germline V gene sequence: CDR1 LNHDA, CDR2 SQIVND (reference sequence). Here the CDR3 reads CASSRQGAGGNEQFF. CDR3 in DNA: TGTGCCAGTAGTAGACAGGGGGCTGGAGGCAATGAGCAGTTCTTC.

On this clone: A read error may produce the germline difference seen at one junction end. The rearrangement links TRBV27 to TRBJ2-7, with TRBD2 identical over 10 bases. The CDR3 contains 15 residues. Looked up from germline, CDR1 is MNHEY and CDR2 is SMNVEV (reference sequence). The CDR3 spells CASSPKAGGSFEQYF. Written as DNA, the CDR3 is TGTGCCAGCAGTCCGAAAGCGGGAGGGTCCTTCGAGCAGTACTTC.

The CDR3 DNA is TGTGCCAGCAGCTTATACATCTCTGGAAACACCATATATTTT. It codes for CASSLYISGNTIYF. This chain connects TRBV7-2 to TRBJ1-3; D unresolved. The length of the CDR3 is 14 residues. CDR1 is SGHTA and CDR2 is FQGNSA in the germline V gene. Trimming shortened V by 2 bases and J by 0 bases, and 5 bases separated the two germline ends.

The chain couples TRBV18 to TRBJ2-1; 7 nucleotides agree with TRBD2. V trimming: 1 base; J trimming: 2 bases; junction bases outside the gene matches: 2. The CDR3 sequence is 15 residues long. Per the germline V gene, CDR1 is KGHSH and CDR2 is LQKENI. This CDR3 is CASSPLGGAYNEQFF. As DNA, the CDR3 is TGTGCCAGCTCACCACTGGGGGGGGCCTACAATGAGCAGTTCTTC. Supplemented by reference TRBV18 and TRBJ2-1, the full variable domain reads NAGVMQNPRHLVRRRGQEARLRCSPMKGHSHVYWYRQLPEEGLKFMVYLQKENIIDESGMPKERFSAEFPKEGPSILRIQQVVRGDSAAYFCASSPLGGAYNEQFFGPGTRLTVL.

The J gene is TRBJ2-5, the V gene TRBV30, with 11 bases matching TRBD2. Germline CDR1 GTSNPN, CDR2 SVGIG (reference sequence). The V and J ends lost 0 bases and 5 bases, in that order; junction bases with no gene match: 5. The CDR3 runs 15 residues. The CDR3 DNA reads TGTGCCTGGAGTGTACTAGCGGGAGTCCGGGAGACCCAGTACTTC. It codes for CAWSVLAGVRETQYF.

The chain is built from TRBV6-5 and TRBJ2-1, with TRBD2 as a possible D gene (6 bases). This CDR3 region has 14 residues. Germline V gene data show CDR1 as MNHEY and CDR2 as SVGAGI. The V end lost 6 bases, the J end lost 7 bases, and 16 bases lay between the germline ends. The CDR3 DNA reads TGTGCCAGCAGCAGAGGGACTCTGGTAAATGAGCAGTTCTTC. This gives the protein CASSRGTLVNEQFF.

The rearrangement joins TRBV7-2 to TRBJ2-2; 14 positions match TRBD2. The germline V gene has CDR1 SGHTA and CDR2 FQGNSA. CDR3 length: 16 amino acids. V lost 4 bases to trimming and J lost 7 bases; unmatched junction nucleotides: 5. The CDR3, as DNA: TGTGCCAGCAGCTCGCAGACTAGCGGGAGGGTCGGGGAGCTGTTTTTT. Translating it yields CASSSQTSGRVGELFF.

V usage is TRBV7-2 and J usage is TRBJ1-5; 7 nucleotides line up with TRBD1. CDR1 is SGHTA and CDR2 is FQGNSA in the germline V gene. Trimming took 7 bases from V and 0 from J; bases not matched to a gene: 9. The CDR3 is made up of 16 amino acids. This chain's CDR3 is CASNPQGTLSNQPQHF. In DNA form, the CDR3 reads TGTGCCAGCAACCCACAGGGGACCCTTAGCAATCAGCCCCAGCATTTT.

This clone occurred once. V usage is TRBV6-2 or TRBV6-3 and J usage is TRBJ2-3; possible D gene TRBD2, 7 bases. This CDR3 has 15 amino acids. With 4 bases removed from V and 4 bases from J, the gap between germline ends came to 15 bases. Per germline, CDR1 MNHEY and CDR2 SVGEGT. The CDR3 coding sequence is TGTGCCAGCAGTTCACGGGGGGCCGGGGCAGATACGCAGTATTTT. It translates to CASSSRGAGADTQYF.

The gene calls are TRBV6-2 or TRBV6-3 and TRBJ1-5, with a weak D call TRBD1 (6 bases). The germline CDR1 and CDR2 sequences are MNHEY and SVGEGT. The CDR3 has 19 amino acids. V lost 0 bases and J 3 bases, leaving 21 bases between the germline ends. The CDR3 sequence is CASSYSTSLSRGANQPQHF. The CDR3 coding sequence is TGTGCCAGCAGTTACTCGACGAGCCTGTCCAGGGGCGCCAATCAGCCCCAGCATTTT.

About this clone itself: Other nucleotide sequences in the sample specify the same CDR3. The CDR3 loop is CASSLTVSSGNTIYF. CDR3 nucleotides: TGCGCCAGCAGCTTGACAGTATCCTCTGGAAACACCATATATTTT. This chain connects TRBV5-1 to TRBJ1-3, with D unclear. V lost 1 base, J lost 0 bases, and 8 bases lay in between. This CDR3 has 15 amino acids. Germline V gene data show CDR1 as SGHRS and CDR2 as YFSETQ.

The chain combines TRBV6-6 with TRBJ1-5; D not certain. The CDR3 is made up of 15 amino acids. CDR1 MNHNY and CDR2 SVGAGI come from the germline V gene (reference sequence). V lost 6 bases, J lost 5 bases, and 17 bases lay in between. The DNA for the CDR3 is TGTGCCAGCAGCTACAGAGGGTATGGCGATCAGCCCCAGCATTTT. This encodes CASSYRGYGDQPQHF.

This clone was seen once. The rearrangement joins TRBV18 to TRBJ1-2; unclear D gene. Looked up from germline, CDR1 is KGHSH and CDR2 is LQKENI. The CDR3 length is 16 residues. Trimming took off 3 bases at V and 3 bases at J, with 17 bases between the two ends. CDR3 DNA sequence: TGTGCCAGCTCACCCACTGCACTCCTGTCGGACTATGGCTACACCTTC. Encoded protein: CASSPTALLSDYGYTF.

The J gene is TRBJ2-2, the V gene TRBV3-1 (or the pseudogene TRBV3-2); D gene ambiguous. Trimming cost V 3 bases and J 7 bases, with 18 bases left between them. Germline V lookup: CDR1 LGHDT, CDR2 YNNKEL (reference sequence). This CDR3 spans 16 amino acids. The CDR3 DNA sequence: TGTGCCAGCAGCCATACAACCGTGACCTCGGGCGGGGAGCTGTTTTTT. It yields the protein CASSHTTVTSGGELFF.

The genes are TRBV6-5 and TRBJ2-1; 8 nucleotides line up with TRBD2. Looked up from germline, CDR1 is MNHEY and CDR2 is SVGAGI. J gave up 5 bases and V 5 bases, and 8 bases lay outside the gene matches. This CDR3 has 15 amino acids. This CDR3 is CASSPNGGGHNEQFF. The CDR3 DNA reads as TGTGCCAGCAGTCCCAACGGGGGGGGCCACAATGAGCAGTTCTTC.

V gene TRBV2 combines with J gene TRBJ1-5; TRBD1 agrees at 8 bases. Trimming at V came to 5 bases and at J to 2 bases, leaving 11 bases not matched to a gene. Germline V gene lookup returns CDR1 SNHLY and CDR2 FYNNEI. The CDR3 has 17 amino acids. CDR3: CASSRTGISFGNQPQHF. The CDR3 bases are TGTGCCAGCAGTCGGACAGGGATTTCCTTTGGCAATCAGCCCCAGCATTTT.